One sample yielded the 24 T cell receptor beta chains listed below, sequenced in a study of PD-1 blockade in mismatch repair-deficient tumors. Generated by immunoSEQ multiplex PCR, the TCRdb table keeps only in-frame clones and is missing some. This sample carries roughly 50,000 clones, around 85% of them seen once, and the ten largest clones take about 8.1%. The sequenced sample was peripheral blood, obtained less than 21 weeks after starting pembrolizumab. These receptors all stem from an adult with mismatch repair-deficient cancer.

The chain recombines TRBV5-1 with TRBJ1-4, with 8 bases aligning to TRBD1. Germline CDR1 and CDR2: SGHRS and YFSETQ. The CDR3 covers 14 residues. V trimming: 2 bases; J trimming: 5 bases; junction bases outside the gene matches: 2. The CDR3 region has the DNA TGCGCCAGCAGCTTACGGGACAGGAATGAAAAACTGTTTTTT. This codes for CASSLRDRNEKLFF.

The chain has TRBV5-4 and TRBJ1-2; 7 bases fit TRBD1. Looked up from germline, CDR1 is SGHNT and CDR2 is YYREEE (reference sequence). V gave up 4 bases and J gave up 7 bases; unmatched junction bases: 19. The CDR3 runs 17 residues. The CDR3 sequence is CASSDRTGDPTPGGYTF. CDR3 DNA: TGTGCCAGCAGCGATAGGACAGGTGACCCCACGCCGGGTGGCTACACCTTC.

The rearrangement joins TRBV25-1 to TRBJ1-2; no reliable D call. CDR1 and CDR2 (germline): MGHDK, SYGVNS. Trimming left V 6 bases short and J 0 bases short, with 8 bases between. The CDR3 runs 13 residues. CDR3 coding DNA: TGTGCCAGCAGGACCGAAGCTAACTATGGCTACACCTTC. Translation: CASRTEANYGYTF.

The chain couples TRBV29-1 to TRBJ2-3; the D gene is possibly TRBD2 (6 bases). The CDR3 runs to 14 residues. Germline CDR1 is SQVTM and CDR2 is ANQGSEA. V was cut by 6 bases and J by 0 bases, with 13 bases left in between. As DNA, the CDR3 is TGCAGCGTGGAGGGTAGGCAGAGCACAGATACGCAGTATTTT. It codes for CSVEGRQSTDTQYF.

This clone turned up a few times. Sequence at one end of the junction differs from germline and may be a read error. The CDR3 DNA follows: TGTGCTAGCAGCCCGGAGTCCGGGGAGCTGTTTTTT. Its protein product is CASSPESGELFF. The gene calls are TRBV7-7 and TRBJ2-2; D unclear. The germline CDR1 and CDR2 sequences are SSHAT and FNYEAQ (reference sequence). The CDR3 is 12 residues long.

The chain recombines TRBV4-3 with TRBJ2-5; TRBD2 agrees at 8 bases. Trimming took 2 bases from V and 5 from J; bases not matched to a gene: 7. Per the germline V gene, CDR1 is LGHNA and CDR2 is YSLEER. CDR3 length: 15 residues. CDR3 residues: CASSQRSGSTETQYF. The CDR3 nucleotides are TGCGCCAGCAGCCAACGAAGCGGGAGCACGGAGACCCAGTACTTC.

Only one count was recorded for this clone. The CDR3 DNA follows: TGTGCCAGCCAGGGGGTCTTTAGCAATCAGCCCCAGCATTTT. It is translated as CASQGVFSNQPQHF. This chain connects TRBV28 to TRBJ1-5, with 7 bases matching TRBD1. The CDR3 is 14 amino acids. From germline, CDR1 is MDHEN and CDR2 SYDVKM. The junction had 4 bases not matched to a gene; V was cut back by 8 bases and J by 0 bases.

The chain carries TRBV18 and TRBJ1-5; D ambiguous. The germline V gene encodes CDR1 KGHSH and CDR2 LQKENI. The CDR3 length is 14 residues. Trimming stripped 0 bases from V and 4 bases from J, with 7 bases between. Written as DNA, the CDR3 is TGTGCCAGCTCACCACCGCAGCCAAATCAGCCCCAGCATTTT. Its translation is CASSPPQPNQPQHF.

The rearrangement joins TRBV15 to TRBJ2-2, with D tentatively TRBD1 (6 bases). The germline gives CDR1 LNHNV, CDR2 YYDKDF (reference sequence). The length of the CDR3 is 15 residues. V lost 6 bases to trimming and J lost 1 base, with 12 bases between them. The CDR3 nucleotides read TGTGCCACCAGATGGGGGCTAGAGAACACCGGGGAGCTGTTTTTT. Translating gives CATRWGLENTGELFF.

The CDR3 sequence: CASSLSPGLAGGRSYNEQFF. The CDR3 region has the DNA TGTGCCAGCAGTTTATCACCGGGACTAGCGGGGGGGAGGTCCTACAATGAGCAGTTCTTC. The chain couples TRBV27 to TRBJ2-1; 16 nucleotides match TRBD2. Germline CDR1 reads MNHEY; CDR2 reads SMNVEV (reference sequence). With V trimmed by 0 bases and J by 1 base, 6 bases remained unmatched. The CDR3 totals 20 residues.

The chain carries TRBV11-2 and TRBJ2-1; TRBD1 is a possible D gene (5 bases). The CDR3 is made up of 16 amino acids. Germline-derived CDR1 and CDR2 are SGHAT and FQNNGV. V lost 5 bases, J lost 4 bases, and 18 bases lay in between. The CDR3 region has the DNA TGTGCCAGCAGCCTTGGGGTCAGGACACCTTACAATGAGCAGTTCTTC. It encodes CASSLGVRTPYNEQFF.

This clone was observed a handful of times. The V call is TRBV7-9, the J call TRBJ2-7, with unresolved D. Trimming removed 1 base at V and 0 bases at J, with 4 bases between. Germline CDR1 SEHNR, CDR2 FQNEAQ (reference sequence). This CDR3 spans 13 amino acids. In DNA, the CDR3 is TGTGCCAGCAGCTTAGGGCACTCCTACGAGCAGTACTTC. This codes for CASSLGHSYEQYF.

The chain couples TRBV10-2 to TRBJ2-3, with D possibly being TRBD2 (5 bases). Trimming pared 5 bases from V and 2 bases from J, leaving 8 bases between. This CDR3 has 13 amino acids. Germline V gives CDR1 WSHSY, CDR2 SAAADI. CDR3 nucleotides: TGCGCCAGCAGTCCCGACTACACAGATACGCAGTATTTT. This sequence encodes CASSPDYTDTQYF.

The chain couples TRBV9 to TRBJ2-7; D is ambiguous. The CDR3 runs to 15 residues. Per the germline V gene, CDR1 is SGDLS and CDR2 is YYNGEE. Trimming left V 0 bases short and J 5 bases short, with 15 bases between. The CDR3 sequence is CASSVGGLPLHEQYF. DNA of the CDR3: TGTGCCAGCAGCGTAGGAGGTTTACCGCTACACGAGCAGTACTTC.

The J gene is TRBJ2-1, the V gene TRBV5-4; no firm D call. V was trimmed by 0 bases and J by 10 bases, leaving 8 bases between them. Germline V gene data show CDR1 as SGHNT and CDR2 as YYREEE (reference sequence). The CDR3 contains 12 residues. The CDR3 bases are TGTGCCAGCAGCTTGGGGGGTGGGGAGCAGTTCTTC. Protein product: CASSLGGGEQFF.

The V gene is TRBV5-5, the J gene TRBJ1-1; TRBD1 might be the D (5 bases). Germline loops: CDR1 SGHKS, CDR2 YYEKEE (reference sequence). The CDR3 is made up of 14 amino acids. Deletions cut 2 bases from V and 3 bases from J, with 11 bases between. The CDR3 DNA sequence: TGTGCCAGCAGCTTTAGCCAAGGGGACACTGAAGCTTTCTTT. It codes for CASSFSQGDTEAFF.

The rearrangement uses TRBV7-2 and TRBJ2-7; TRBD2 agrees at 9 bases. Unmatched junction bases numbered 6, after V lost 5 bases and J lost 7 bases. Germline-derived CDR1 and CDR2 are SGHTA and FQGNSA. CDR3 size: 13 residues. In DNA, the CDR3 is TGTGCCAGCAGCCCTAGCGGGACTATTGAGCAGTACTTC. It yields the protein CASSPSGTIEQYF.

The chain joins TRBV19 to TRBJ1-3; D may be TRBD1 (6 bases). Germline lookup yields CDR1 LNHDA and CDR2 SQIVND (reference sequence). The CDR3 is 15 residues long. Between the trimmed V and J ends, which lost 9 bases and 0 bases, there was a span of 15 bases. The CDR3 region has the DNA TGTGCCAGCCGAGCGGGGGACATCTCTGGAAACACCATATATTTT. This codes for CASRAGDISGNTIYF.

The chain couples TRBV11-2 to TRBJ2-1; weak D call: TRBD2 (5 bases). Germline V gives CDR1 SGHAT, CDR2 FQNNGV. The CDR3 is made up of 15 amino acids. V dropped 0 bases and J dropped 5 bases, with 11 bases sitting between them. In DNA form, the CDR3 reads TGTGCCAGCAGCTTAGATACGATCGGGAACAATGAGCAGTTCTTC. Its translation: CASSLDTIGNNEQFF.

The chain recombines TRBV7-8 with TRBJ2-1, with 9 positions matching TRBD1. Germline values: CDR1 SGHVS, CDR2 FQNEAQ. V was clipped by 5 bases and J by 8 bases; unmatched bases: 7. The CDR3 runs 14 residues. The CDR3 is CASSGRTGGDEQFF. DNA for the CDR3: TGTGCCAGCAGCGGACGTACAGGGGGCGATGAGCAGTTCTTC.

The chain combines TRBV12-2 with TRBJ2-7; the table's D call, TRBD2, has no DNA check behind it. TRBV12-2 is described as a pseudogene. There are 19 residues in the CDR3. As DNA, the CDR3 is TGTGCAAGTCGCCCTTCCCAGCCCCGGACTAGCGGGAACTCCTACGAGCAGTACTTC. Encoded protein: CASRPSQPRTSGNSYEQYF.

J is TRBJ2-5 and V is TRBV6-6; 9 positions match TRBD2. V shed 8 bases and J 5 bases; nucleotides not matched to a gene: 6. The V gene's germline CDR1 is MNHNY and CDR2 SVGAGI (reference sequence). The CDR3 extends over 13 amino acids. CDR3 in DNA: TGTGCCAGCTCATCGGCGGGGGGGGAGACCCAGTACTTC. Protein: CASSSAGGETQYF.

This chain joins TRBV29-1 and TRBJ1-1; D is perhaps TRBD1 (5 bases). Germline V lookup: CDR1 SQVTM, CDR2 ANQGSEA. Trimming left V 6 bases short and J 6 bases short, with 17 bases between. There are 13 residues in the CDR3. Written as DNA, the CDR3 is TGCAGCGTCGGGGCCCCATTGACGGCTGAAGCTTTCTTT. It encodes CSVGAPLTAEAFF.

The rearrangement links TRBV30 to TRBJ2-3; a possible D gene is TRBD2 (5 bases). V shed 3 bases and J shed 0 bases, with 16 bases lying between them. Looked up from germline, CDR1 is GTSNPN and CDR2 is SVGIG (reference sequence). The CDR3 covers 16 residues. In DNA form, the CDR3 reads TGTGCCTGGAGGATTCGGTTGGCGGGTAGCACAGATACGCAGTATTTT. This translates into CAWRIRLAGSTDTQYF.